The clone carrying this TCR beta chain was found once. The data belong to a study of blood T cell repertoires in COVID-19. Study as a whole: Sites across the United States, Italy and Spain contributed samples from acute and convalescent COVID-19.

As originally analysed: Amplifying reference gene primers gave estimates of nucleated cell counts. Some clones are missing from TCRdb's copy, which holds only in-frame ones; the method was immunoSEQ multiplex PCR. V, J and clone size were drawn from that table, and D and trimming were deduced from the DNA. This sample yields fewer than 200,000 clones, of which 80% to 90% are seen a single time; roughly 1.9% belongs to the top ten. This TCR derives from a woman over 75 with acute or convalescent COVID-19. Input material: peripheral blood.

This CDR3 is CASSLGLAGGAGETQYF. CDR3 DNA: TGCGCCAGCAGCTTAGGACTAGCGGGAGGTGCAGGGGAGACCCAGTACTTC. This chain uses TRBV5-1 with TRBJ2-5, with 14 bases fitting TRBD2. Germline CDR1 SGHRS, CDR2 YFSETQ. This CDR3 has 17 amino acids. The V and J ends lost 2 bases and 5 bases, in that order; junction bases with no gene match: 8. The whole variable domain, remainder taken from reference TRBV5-1 and TRBJ2-5, is KAGVTQTPRYLIKTRGQQVTLSCSPISGHRSVSWYQQTPGQGLQFLFEYFSETQRNKGNFPGRFSGRQFSNSRSEMNVSTLELGDSALYLCASSLGLAGGAGETQYFGPGTRLLVL.